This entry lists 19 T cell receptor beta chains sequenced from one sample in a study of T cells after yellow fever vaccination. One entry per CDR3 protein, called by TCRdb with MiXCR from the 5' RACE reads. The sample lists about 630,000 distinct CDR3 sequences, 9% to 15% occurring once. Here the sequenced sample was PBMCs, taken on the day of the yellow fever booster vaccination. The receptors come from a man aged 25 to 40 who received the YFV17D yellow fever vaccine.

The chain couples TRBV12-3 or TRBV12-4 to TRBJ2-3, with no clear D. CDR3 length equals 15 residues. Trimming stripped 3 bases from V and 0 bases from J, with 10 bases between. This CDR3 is CASSFTHPSTDTQYF. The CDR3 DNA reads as TGTGCCAGCAGTTTTACCCATCCTAGCACAGATACGCAGTATTTT.

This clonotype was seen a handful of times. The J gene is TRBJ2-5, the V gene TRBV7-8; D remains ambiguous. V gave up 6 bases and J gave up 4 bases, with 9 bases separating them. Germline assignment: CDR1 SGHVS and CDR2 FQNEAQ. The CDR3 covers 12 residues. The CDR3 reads CASRTTGETQYF. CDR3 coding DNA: TGTGCCAGCAGAACGACCGGAGAGACCCAGTACTTC.

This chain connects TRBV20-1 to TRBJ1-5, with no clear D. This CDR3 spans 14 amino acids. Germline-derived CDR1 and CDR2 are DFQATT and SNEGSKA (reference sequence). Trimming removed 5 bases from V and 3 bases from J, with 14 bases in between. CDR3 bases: TGCAGTGCTCGCAAAGGGTCAGACAATCAGCCCCAGCATTTT. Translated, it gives CSARKGSDNQPQHF.

The CDR3 nucleotides are TGTGCCAGCAGCGGGGACAGCTGGGAGGAAAAACTGTTTTTT. The encoded protein is CASSGDSWEEKLFF. The chain has TRBV9 and TRBJ1-4; 7 nucleotides line up with TRBD1. Per the germline V gene, CDR1 is SGDLS and CDR2 is YYNGEE. V lost 3 bases, J lost 8 bases, and 7 bases stayed unmatched. CDR3 length: 14 amino acids. Combining the CDR3 with reference TRBV9 and TRBJ1-4 gives the whole variable domain DSGVTQTPKHLITATGQRVTLRCSPRSGDLSVYWYQQSLDQGLQFLIQYYNGEERAKGNILERFSAQQFPDLHSELNLSSLELGDSALYFCASSGDSWEEKLFFGSGTQLSVL.

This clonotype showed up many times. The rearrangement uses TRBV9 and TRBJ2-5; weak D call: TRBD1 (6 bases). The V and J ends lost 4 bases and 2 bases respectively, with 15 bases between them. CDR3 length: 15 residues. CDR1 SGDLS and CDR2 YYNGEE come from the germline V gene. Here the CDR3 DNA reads TGTGCCAGCAGCCCCTCACCAGGGGTACAAGAGACCCAGTACTTC. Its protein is CASSPSPGVQETQYF.

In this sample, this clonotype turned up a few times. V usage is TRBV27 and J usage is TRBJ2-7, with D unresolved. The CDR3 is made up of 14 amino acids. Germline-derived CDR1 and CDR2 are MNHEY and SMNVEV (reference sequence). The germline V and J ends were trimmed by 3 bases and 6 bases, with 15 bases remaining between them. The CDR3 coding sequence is TGTGCCAGCAGTTTCGGGCAGACCAAGGGCGAGCAGTACTTC. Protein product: CASSFGQTKGEQYF.

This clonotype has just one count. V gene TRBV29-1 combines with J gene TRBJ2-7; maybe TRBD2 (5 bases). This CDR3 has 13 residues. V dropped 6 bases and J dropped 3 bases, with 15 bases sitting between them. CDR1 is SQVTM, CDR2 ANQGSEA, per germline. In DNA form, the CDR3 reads TGCAGCGTCCGACGGGGAGAAGGCTACGAGCAGTACTTC. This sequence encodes CSVRRGEGYEQYF.

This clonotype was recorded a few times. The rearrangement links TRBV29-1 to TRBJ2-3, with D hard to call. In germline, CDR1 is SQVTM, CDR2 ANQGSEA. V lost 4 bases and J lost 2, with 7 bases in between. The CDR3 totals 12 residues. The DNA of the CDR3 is TGCAGCGTTGTAGCCAACACAGATACGCAGTATTTT. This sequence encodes CSVVANTDTQYF.

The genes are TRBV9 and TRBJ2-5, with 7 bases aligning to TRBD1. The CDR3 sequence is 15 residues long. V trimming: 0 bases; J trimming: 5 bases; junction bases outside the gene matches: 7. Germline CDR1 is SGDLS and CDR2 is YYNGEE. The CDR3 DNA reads TGTGCCAGCAGCGTAGCTGGGACAGATGATGAGACCCAGTACTTC. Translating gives CASSVAGTDDETQYF.

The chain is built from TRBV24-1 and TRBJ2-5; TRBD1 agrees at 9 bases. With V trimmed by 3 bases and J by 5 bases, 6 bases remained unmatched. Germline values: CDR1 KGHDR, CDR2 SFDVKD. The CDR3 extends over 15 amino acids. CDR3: CATSDDRGRRETQYF. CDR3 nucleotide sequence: TGTGCCACCAGTGATGACAGGGGGAGGCGGGAGACCCAGTACTTC.

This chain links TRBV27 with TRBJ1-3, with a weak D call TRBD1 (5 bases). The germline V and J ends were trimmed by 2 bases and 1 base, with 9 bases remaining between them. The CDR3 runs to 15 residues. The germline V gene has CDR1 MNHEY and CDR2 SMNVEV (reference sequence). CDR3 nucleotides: TGTGCCAGCAGTTTACGGCCAGGGTCTGGAAACACCATATATTTT. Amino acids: CASSLRPGSGNTIYF.

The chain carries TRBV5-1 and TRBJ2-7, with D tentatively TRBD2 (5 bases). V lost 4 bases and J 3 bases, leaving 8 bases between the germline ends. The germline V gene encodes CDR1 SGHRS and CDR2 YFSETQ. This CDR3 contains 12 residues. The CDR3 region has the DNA TGCGCCAGCAGCCCGGACTTCTACGAGCAGTACTTC. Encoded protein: CASSPDFYEQYF.

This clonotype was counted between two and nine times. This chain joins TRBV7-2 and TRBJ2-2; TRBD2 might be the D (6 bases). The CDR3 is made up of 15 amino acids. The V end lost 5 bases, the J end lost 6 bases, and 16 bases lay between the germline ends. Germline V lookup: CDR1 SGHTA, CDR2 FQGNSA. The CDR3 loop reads CASSPRGLGAGELFF. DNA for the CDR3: TGTGCCAGCAGCCCGAGGGGACTCGGGGCCGGGGAGCTGTTTTTT.

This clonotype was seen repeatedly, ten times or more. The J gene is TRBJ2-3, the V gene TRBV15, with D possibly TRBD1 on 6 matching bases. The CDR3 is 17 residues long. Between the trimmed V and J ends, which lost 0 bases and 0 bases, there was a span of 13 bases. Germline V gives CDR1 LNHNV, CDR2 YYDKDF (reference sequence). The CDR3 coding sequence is TGTGCCACCAGCAGAGATCTTAACGGACAGAGCACAGATACGCAGTATTTT. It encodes CATSRDLNGQSTDTQYF.

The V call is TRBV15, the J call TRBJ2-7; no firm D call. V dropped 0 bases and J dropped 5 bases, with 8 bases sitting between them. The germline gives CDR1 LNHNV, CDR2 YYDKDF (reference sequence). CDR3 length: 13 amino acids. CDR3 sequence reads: CATSRDLGDEQYF. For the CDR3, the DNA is TGTGCCACCAGCAGAGATCTCGGCGACGAGCAGTACTTC.

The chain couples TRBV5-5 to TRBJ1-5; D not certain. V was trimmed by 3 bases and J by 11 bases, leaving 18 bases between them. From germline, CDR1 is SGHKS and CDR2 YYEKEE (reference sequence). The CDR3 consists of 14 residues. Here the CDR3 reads CASSYLAGEGAQHF. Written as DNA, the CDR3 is TGTGCCAGCAGCTACCTCGCCGGTGAAGGAGCCCAGCATTTT.

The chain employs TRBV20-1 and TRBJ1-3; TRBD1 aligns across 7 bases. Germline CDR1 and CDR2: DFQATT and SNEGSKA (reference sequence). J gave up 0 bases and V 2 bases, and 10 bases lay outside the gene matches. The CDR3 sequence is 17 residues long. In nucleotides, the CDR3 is TGCAGTGCTAGACCCCCCAGGACAGGAGCCTCTGGAAACACCATATATTTT. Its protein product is CSARPPRTGASGNTIYF.

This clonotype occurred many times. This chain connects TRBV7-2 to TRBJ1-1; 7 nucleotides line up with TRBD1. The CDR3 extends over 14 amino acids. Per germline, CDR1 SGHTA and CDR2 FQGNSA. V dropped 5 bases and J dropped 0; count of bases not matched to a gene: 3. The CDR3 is CASSRQGLNTEAFF. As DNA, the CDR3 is TGTGCCAGCAGCAGACAGGGCCTGAACACTGAAGCTTTCTTT.

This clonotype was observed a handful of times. CDR3 sequence: CASSLSGVEQYF. The DNA of the CDR3 is TGTGCCAGCAGTTTATCCGGCGTCGAGCAGTACTTC. The gene calls are TRBV28 and TRBJ2-7, with D hard to call. This CDR3 comprises 12 residues. Trimming left V 1 base short and J 6 bases short, with 7 bases between. Germline V lookup: CDR1 MDHEN, CDR2 SYDVKM. The whole variable domain, filled in from reference TRBV28 and TRBJ2-7, reads DVKVTQSSRYLVKRTGEKVFLECVQDMDHENMFWYRQDPGLGLRLIYFSYDVKMKEKGDIPEGYSVSREKKERFSLILESASTNQTSMYLCASSLSGVEQYFGPGTRLTVT.